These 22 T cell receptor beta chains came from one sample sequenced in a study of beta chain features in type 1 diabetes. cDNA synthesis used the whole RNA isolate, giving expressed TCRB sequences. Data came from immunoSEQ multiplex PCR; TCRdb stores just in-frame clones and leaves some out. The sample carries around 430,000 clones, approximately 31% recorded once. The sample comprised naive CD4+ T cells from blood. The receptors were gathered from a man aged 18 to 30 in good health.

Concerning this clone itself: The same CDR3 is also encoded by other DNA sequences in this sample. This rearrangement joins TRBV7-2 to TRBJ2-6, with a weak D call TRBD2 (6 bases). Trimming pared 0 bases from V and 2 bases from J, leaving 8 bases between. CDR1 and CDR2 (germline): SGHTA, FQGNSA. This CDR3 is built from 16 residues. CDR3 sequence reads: CASSLAGGAGANVLTF. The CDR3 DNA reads TGTGCCAGCAGCTTAGCGGGCGGGGCTGGGGCCAACGTCCTGACTTTC.

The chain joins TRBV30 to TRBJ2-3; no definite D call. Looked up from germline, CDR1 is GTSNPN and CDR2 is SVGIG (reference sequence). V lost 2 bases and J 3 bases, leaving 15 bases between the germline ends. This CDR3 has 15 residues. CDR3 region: CAWSRAILGTDTQYF. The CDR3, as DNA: TGTGCCTGGAGTAGGGCGATATTAGGAACAGATACGCAGTATTTT.

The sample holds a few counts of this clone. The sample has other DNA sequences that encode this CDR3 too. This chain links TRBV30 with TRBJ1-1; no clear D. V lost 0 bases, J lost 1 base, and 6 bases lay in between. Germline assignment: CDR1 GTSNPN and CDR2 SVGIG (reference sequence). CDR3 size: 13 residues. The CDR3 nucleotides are TGTGCCTGGAGTGTAGAGGGGAACACTGAAGCTTTCTTT. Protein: CAWSVEGNTEAFF.

CDR3 residues: CASSADMDLTDTQYF. The CDR3 DNA is TGTGCCAGCAGTGCCGACATGGATCTCACAGATACGCAGTATTTT. The rearrangement links TRBV25-1 to TRBJ2-3; no reliable D call. The CDR3 is made up of 15 amino acids. V lost 4 bases, J lost 2 bases, and 13 bases lay in between. CDR1 and CDR2 (germline): MGHDK, SYGVNS.

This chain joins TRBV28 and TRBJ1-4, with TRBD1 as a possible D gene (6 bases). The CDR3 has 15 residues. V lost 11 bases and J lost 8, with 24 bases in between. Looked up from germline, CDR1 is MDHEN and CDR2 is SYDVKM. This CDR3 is CAVGQGFSLGEKLFF. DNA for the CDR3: TGTGCCGTCGGGCAGGGGTTTTCCTTGGGGGAAAAACTGTTTTTT.

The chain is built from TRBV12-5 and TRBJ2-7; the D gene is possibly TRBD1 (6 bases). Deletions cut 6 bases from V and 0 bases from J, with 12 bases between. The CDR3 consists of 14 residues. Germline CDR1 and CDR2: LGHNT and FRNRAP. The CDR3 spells CASGPGHSSYEQYF. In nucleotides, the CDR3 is TGTGCTAGTGGCCCGGGACACAGCTCCTACGAGCAGTACTTC.

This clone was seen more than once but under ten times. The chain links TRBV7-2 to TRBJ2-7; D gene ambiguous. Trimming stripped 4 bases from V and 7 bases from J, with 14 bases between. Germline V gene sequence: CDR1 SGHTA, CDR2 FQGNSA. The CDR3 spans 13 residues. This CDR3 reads CASSSRTGLEQYF. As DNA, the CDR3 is TGTGCCAGCAGCTCCCGGACGGGCCTTGAGCAGTACTTC.

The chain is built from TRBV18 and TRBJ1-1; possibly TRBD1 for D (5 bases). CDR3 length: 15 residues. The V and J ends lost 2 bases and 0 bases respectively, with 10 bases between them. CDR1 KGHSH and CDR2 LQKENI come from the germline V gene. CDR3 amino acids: CASSPGGVMNTEAFF. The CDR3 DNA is TGTGCCAGCTCACCAGGGGGAGTCATGAACACTGAAGCTTTCTTT.

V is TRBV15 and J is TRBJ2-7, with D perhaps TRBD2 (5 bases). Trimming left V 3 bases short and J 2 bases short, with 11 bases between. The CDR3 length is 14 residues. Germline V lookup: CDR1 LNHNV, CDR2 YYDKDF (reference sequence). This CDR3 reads CATSSRGSAYEQYF. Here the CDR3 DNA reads TGTGCCACCAGCAGTAGAGGGTCAGCCTACGAGCAGTACTTC.

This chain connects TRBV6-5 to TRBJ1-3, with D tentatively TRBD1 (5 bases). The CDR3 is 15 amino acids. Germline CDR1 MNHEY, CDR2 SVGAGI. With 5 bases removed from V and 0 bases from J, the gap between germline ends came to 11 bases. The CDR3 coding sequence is TGTGCCAGCAGTAAAACAGGAAGCTCTGGAAACACCATATATTTT. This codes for CASSKTGSSGNTIYF.

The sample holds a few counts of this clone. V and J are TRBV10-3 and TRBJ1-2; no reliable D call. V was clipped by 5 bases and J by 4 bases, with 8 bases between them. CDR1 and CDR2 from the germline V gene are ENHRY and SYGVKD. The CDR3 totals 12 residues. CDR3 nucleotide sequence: TGTGCCATCAGTACAGAGCCCTATGGCTACACCTTC. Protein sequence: CAISTEPYGYTF.

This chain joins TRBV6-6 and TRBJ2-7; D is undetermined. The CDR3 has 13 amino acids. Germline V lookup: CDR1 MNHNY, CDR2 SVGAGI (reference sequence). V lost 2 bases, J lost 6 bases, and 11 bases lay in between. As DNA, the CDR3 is TGTGCCAGCAGTTACACACCTCCCGGCGAGCAGTACTTC. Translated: CASSYTPPGEQYF.

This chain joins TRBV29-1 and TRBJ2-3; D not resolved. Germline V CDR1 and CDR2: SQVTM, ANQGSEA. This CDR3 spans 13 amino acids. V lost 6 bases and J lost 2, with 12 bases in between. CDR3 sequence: CSVARSATDTQYF. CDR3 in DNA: TGCAGCGTGGCCCGTTCTGCCACAGATACGCAGTATTTT.

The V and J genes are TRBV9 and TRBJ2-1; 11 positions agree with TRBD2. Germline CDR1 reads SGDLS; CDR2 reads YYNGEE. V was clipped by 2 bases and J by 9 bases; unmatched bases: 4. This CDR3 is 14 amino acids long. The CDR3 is CASSVSGRAVEQFF. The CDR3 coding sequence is TGTGCCAGCAGCGTTAGCGGGAGGGCGGTTGAGCAGTTCTTC.

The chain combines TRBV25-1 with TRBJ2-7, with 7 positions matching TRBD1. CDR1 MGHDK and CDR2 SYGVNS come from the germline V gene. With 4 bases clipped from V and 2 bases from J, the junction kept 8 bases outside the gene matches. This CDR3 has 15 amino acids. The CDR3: CASSVSGQRPYEQYF. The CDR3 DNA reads TGTGCCAGCAGTGTTTCGGGACAGCGCCCCTACGAGCAGTACTTC.

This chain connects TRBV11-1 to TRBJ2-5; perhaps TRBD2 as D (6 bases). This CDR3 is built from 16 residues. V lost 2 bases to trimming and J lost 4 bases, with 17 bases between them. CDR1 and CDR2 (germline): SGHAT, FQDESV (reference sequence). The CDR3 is CASSLRAARRGETQYF. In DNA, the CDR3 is TGTGCCAGCAGCTTACGGGCGGCCAGGCGGGGAGAGACCCAGTACTTC.

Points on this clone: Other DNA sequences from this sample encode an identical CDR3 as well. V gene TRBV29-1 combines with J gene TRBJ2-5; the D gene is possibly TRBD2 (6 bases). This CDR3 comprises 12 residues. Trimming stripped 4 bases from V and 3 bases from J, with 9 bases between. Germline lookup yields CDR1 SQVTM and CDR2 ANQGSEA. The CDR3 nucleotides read TGCAGCGTTGGATCTAGCGAAGAGACCCAGTACTTC. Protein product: CSVGSSEETQYF. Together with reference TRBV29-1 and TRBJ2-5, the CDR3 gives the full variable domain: SAVISQKPSRDICQRGTSLTIQCQVDSQVTMMFWYRQQPGQSLTLIATANQGSEATYESGFVIDKFPISRPNLTFSTLTVSNMSPEDSSIYLCSVGSSEETQYFGPGTRLLVL.

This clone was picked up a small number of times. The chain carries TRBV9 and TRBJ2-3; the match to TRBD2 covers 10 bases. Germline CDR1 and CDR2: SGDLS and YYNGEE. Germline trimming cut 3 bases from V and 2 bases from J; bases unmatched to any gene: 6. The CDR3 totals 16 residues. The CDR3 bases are TGTGCCAGCAGCGGTCGGCTAGCGGGAGACACAGATACGCAGTATTTT. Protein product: CASSGRLAGDTDTQYF.

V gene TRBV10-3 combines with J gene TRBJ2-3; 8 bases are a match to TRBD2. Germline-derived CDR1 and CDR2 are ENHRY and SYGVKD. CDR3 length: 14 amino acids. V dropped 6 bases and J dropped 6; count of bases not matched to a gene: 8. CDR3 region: CAIRSSSGSDTQYF. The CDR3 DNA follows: TGTGCCATCAGATCGTCCAGCGGGAGTGATACGCAGTATTTT.

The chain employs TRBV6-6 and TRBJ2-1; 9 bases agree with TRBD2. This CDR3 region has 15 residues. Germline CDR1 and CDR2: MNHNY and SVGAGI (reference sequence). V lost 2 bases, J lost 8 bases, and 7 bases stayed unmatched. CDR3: CASSYTGTSWYEQFF. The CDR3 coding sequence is TGTGCCAGCAGTTACACCGGGACTAGCTGGTATGAGCAGTTCTTC.

CDR3 protein: CAWSTSGRANEQFF. DNA of the CDR3: TGTGCCTGGAGTACTAGCGGGAGGGCCAATGAGCAGTTCTTC. The V call is TRBV30, the J call TRBJ2-1; 13 bases fit TRBD2. The CDR3 has 14 amino acids. Per the germline V gene, CDR1 is GTSNPN and CDR2 is SVGIG (reference sequence). J lost 6 bases, V lost 2 bases, and 1 base had no gene match.

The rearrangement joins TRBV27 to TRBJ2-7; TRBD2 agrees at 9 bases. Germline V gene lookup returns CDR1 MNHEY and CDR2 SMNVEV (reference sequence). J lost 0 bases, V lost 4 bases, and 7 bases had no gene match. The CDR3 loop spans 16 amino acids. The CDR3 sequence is CASSSRTSATSYEQYF. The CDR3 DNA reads TGTGCCAGCAGTTCTCGGACTAGCGCAACCTCCTACGAGCAGTACTTC.